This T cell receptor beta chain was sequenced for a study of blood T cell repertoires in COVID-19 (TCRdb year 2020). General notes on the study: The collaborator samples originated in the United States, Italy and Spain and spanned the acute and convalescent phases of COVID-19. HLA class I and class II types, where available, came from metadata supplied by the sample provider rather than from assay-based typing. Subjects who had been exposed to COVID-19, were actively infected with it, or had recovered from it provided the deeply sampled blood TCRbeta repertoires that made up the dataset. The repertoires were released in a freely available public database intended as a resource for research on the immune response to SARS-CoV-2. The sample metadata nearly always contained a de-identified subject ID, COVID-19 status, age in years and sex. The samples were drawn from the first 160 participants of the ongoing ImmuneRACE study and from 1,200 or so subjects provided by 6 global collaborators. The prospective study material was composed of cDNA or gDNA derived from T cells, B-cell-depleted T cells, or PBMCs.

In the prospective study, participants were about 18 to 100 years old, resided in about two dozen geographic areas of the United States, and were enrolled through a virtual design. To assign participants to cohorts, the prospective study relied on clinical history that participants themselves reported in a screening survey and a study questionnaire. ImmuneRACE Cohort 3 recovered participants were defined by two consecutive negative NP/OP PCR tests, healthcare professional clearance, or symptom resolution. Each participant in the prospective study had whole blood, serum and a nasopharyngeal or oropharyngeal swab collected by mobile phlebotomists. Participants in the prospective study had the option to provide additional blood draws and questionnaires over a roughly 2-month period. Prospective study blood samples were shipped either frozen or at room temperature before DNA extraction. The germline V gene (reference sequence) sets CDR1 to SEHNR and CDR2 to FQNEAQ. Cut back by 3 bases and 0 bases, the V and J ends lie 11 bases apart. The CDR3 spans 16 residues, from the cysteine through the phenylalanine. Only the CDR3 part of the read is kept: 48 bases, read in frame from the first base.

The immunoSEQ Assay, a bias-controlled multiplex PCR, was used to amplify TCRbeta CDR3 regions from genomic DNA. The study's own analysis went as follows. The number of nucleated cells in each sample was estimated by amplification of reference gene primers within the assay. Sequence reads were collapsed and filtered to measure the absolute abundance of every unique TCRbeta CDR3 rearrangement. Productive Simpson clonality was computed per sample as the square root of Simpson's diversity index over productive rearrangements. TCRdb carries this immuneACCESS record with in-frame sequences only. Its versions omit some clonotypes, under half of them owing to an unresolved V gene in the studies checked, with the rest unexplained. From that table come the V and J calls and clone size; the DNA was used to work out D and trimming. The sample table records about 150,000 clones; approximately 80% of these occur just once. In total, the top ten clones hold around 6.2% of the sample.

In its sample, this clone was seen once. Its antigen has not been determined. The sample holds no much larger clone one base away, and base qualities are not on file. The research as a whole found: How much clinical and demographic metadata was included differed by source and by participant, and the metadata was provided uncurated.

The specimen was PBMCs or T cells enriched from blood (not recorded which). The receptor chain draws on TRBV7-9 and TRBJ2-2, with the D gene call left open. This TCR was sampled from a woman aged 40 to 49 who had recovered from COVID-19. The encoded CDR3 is CASSLYPPSNTGELFF. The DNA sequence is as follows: TGTGCCAGCAGCTTGTATCCCCCCTCGAACACCGGGGAGCTGTTTTTT. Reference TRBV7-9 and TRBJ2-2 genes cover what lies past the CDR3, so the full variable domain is DTGVSQNPRHKITKRGQNVTFRCDPISEHNRLYWYRQTLGQGPEFLTYFQNEAQLEKSRLLSDRFSAERPKGSFSTLEIQRTEQGDSAMYLCASSLYPPSNTGELFFGEGSRLTVL.